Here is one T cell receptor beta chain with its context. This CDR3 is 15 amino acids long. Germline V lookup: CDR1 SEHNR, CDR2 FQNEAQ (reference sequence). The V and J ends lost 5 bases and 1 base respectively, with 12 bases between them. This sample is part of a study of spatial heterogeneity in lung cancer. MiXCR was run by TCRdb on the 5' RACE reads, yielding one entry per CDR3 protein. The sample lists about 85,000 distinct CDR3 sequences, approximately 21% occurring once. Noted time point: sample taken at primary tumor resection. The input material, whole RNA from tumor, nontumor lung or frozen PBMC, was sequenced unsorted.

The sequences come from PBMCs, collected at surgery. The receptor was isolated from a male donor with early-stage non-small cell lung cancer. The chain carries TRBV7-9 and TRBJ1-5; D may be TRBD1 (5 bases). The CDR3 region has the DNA TGTGCCAGCAGCCCAGGGATAGGGAGCAATCAGCCCCAGCATTTT. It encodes CASSPGIGSNQPQHF. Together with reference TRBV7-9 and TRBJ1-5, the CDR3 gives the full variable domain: DTGVSQNPRHKITKRGQNVTFRCDPISEHNRLYWYRQTLGQGPEFLTYFQNEAQLEKSRLLSDRFSAERPKGSFSTLEIQRTEQGDSAMYLCASSPGIGSNQPQHFGDGTRLSIL.